Listed here are 8 T cell receptor beta chains from one sample, sequenced in a study of CD4+ T cells in melanoma. Clones were read by immunoSEQ multiplex PCR, and TCRdb kept only the in-frame ones, dropping some. The table lists 110,000 to 150,000 clones, around 90% of them singletons, with 1.5% to 1.7% in the top ten. Receptor source: a human donor with melanoma.

The rearrangement joins TRBV7-2 to TRBJ1-1; TRBD1 aligns across 9 bases. The length of the CDR3 is 14 residues. V shed 5 bases and J 5 bases; nucleotides not matched to a gene: 6. Germline CDR1 is SGHTA and CDR2 is FQGNSA. CDR3: CASSPQGAGTEAFF. The CDR3, as DNA: TGTGCCAGCAGCCCACAGGGGGCGGGGACTGAAGCTTTCTTT. Variable domain in full (rest from reference TRBV7-2 and TRBJ1-1): GAGVSQSPSNKVTEKGKDVELRCDPISGHTALYWYRQSLGQGLEFLIYFQGNSAPDKSGLPSDRFSAERTGGSVSTLTIQRTQQEDSAVYLCASSPQGAGTEAFFGQGTRLTVV.

CDR3 coding DNA: TGTGCCAGCAGTGACGACAGGGGGAACAATTCACCCCTCCACTTT. Protein: CASSDDRGNNSPLHF. This chain links TRBV25-1 with TRBJ1-6, with 9 bases matching TRBD1. This CDR3 region has 15 residues. Per the germline V gene, CDR1 is MGHDK and CDR2 is SYGVNS. With V trimmed by 3 bases and J by 7 bases, 4 bases remained unmatched.

The rearrangement links TRBV7-2 to TRBJ2-3, with D possibly being TRBD1 (5 bases). V lost 1 base and J lost 0, with 14 bases in between. Germline CDR1 reads SGHTA; CDR2 reads FQGNSA. The CDR3 is 17 residues long. CDR3 sequence: CASSLVPDSPSTDTQYF. As DNA, the CDR3 is TGTGCCAGCAGCTTAGTTCCCGACAGTCCTAGCACAGATACGCAGTATTTT. Supplemented by reference TRBV7-2 and TRBJ2-3, the full variable domain reads GAGVSQSPSNKVTEKGKDVELRCDPISGHTALYWYRQSLGQGLEFLIYFQGNSAPDKSGLPSDRFSAERTGGSVSTLTIQRTQQEDSAVYLCASSLVPDSPSTDTQYFGPGTRLTVL.

The chain joins TRBV4-1 to TRBJ1-1, with a tentative D call TRBD1 (6 bases). Trimming cost V 1 base and J 0 bases, with 6 bases left between them. Germline V gene data show CDR1 as MGHRA and CDR2 as YSYEKL. This CDR3 comprises 14 residues. CDR3: CASSQGDMNTEAFF. CDR3 in DNA: TGCGCCAGCAGCCAAGGGGACATGAACACTGAAGCTTTCTTT.

The chain uses TRBV25-1 and TRBJ1-2, with a tentative D call TRBD1 (6 bases). This CDR3 spans 13 amino acids. Germline V gene lookup returns CDR1 MGHDK and CDR2 SYGVNS. V was pared by 4 bases and J by 7 bases, with 13 bases between. The CDR3 sequence is CASSVWSGAGYTF. In DNA, the CDR3 is TGTGCCAGCAGTGTTTGGTCGGGGGCTGGCTACACCTTC.

This sequence joins TRBV11-2 and TRBJ2-1; weak D call: TRBD2 (5 bases). CDR1 and CDR2 (germline): SGHAT, FQNNGV. The V gene lost 5 bases and the J gene lost 2 bases, with 16 bases spanning the gap. The CDR3 consists of 16 residues. The chain's CDR3 is CASSTTRGRTYNEQFF. The DNA for the CDR3 is TGTGCCAGCAGCACTACCCGGGGAAGGACCTACAATGAGCAGTTCTTC.

A remark on this clone: The germline gene is not matched at one end of the junction; a read error may be the cause. V is TRBV7-7 and J is TRBJ2-3; tentative D call: TRBD2 (6 bases). CDR3 length equals 13 residues. From germline, CDR1 is SSHAT and CDR2 FNYEAQ (reference sequence). CDR3 DNA sequence: TGTGCTAGCAGCTTTCGGGGGTCAGATACGCAGTATTTT. Translated: CASSFRGSDTQYF.

This clone has a handful of counts. V usage is TRBV5-1 and J usage is TRBJ2-3, with D possibly matching TRBD1 (6 bases). Germline V gives CDR1 SGHRS, CDR2 YFSETQ. The ends were cut back, 2 bases at V and 5 bases at J, with 9 bases in the middle. The CDR3 contains 13 residues. The chain's CDR3 is CASSFSGEDTQYF. The CDR3 DNA reads TGCGCCAGCAGCTTCTCAGGGGAAGATACGCAGTATTTT.